The rows below give T cell receptor beta chains drawn from one sample of a study of beta chain features in type 1 diabetes. The table came from immunoSEQ multiplex PCR; TCRdb's copy has only in-frame clones and leaves some out. The data hold about 140,000 clones, with around 7% observed a single time. Source material: central memory CD4+ T cells from blood. The receptor source for this set is a woman aged 30 to 39 in good health. The CDR3 runs from the conserved cysteine through the conserved F or W. A D gene is named only where the DNA matches it firmly. Clone size is given for some rows only: seen once, a few or many times, or a class if the clone is expanded.

V: TRBV18
D: TRBD2
size: many
J: TRBJ2-7
DNA: TGTGCCAGCTCACCCCCTAGCGGGAGAACCCCCCTCTACGAGCAGTACTTC
CDR3: CASSPPSGRTPLYEQYF

V: TRBV5-4
D: TRBD1
size: NA
J: TRBJ1-6
DNA: TGTGCCAGCAGCTTGGACAGGGACAGAAATTCACCCCTCCACTTT
CDR3: CASSLDRDRNSPLHF

V: TRBV11-2
D: NA
size: NA
J: TRBJ1-3
DNA: TGTGCCAGCAGCTTAGTCGGGGCGGGGCCTGGAAACACCATATATTTT
CDR3: CASSLVGAGPGNTIYF

V: TRBV28
D: TRBD1
size: many
J: TRBJ2-5
DNA: TGTGCCAGCGGACAGGGAGGCGAGACCCAGTACTTC
CDR3: CASGQGGETQYF

V: TRBV9
D: TRBD1
size: few
J: TRBJ2-1
DNA: TGTGCCAGCAGCGTAGATGGACCGCAGACAGGGGCCAACAATGAGCAGTTCTTC
CDR3: CASSVDGPQTGANNEQFF

V: TRBV5-1
D: NA
size: NA
J: TRBJ2-5
DNA: TGCGCCAGCAGCTTGGCAGGGGCGTATGAGACCCAGTACTTC
CDR3: CASSLAGAYETQYF

V: TRBV6-5
D: NA
size: NA
J: TRBJ2-3
DNA: TGTGCCATCGCTAGCGAGGATACGCAGTATTTT
CDR3: CAIASEDTQYF

V: TRBV28
D: NA
size: NA
J: TRBJ1-4
DNA: TGTGCCAGCAGTTCGAACACCAACATGGAAAAACTGTTTTTT
CDR3: CASSSNTNMEKLFF

V: TRBV4-2
D: NA
size: NA
J: TRBJ1-5
DNA: TGTGCCAGCAGCCAAGAGCGGCAGCTGCCCCAGCATTTT
CDR3: CASSQERQLPQHF

V: TRBV5-6
D: NA
size: NA
J: TRBJ1-2
DNA: TGTGCCAGCAGCTTGAATAGAGTCTATGGCTACACCTTC
CDR3: CASSLNRVYGYTF

V: TRBV30
D: NA
size: many
J: TRBJ2-7
DNA: TGTGCCTGGAGTGTACTCCTAGACTCCTACGAGCAGTACTTC
CDR3: CAWSVLLDSYEQYF

V: TRBV2
D: NA
size: many
J: TRBJ2-1
DNA: TGTGCCAGCAGCCACAGGGGGGGAAACAATGAGCAGTTCTTC
CDR3: CASSHRGGNNEQFF

V: TRBV7-7
D: NA
size: NA
J: TRBJ2-5
DNA: TGTGCTAGCAGCTTTATCCCCCTAGAGACCCAGTACTTC
CDR3: CASSFIPLETQYF

V: TRBV19
D: NA
size: few
J: TRBJ2-5
DNA: TGTGCCAGTAGTCTGCACTACCAAGAGACCCAGTACTTC
CDR3: CASSLHYQETQYF

V: TRBV4-2
D: NA
size: few
J: TRBJ2-3
DNA: TGTGCCAGCAGCGTTGGGGTGGGAGCCCGCACAGATACGCAGTATTTT
CDR3: CASSVGVGARTDTQYF

V: TRBV7-2
D: TRBD2
size: many
J: TRBJ2-7
DNA: TGTGCCATTGGGGGAGCGGGAAAGGAGCAGTACTTC
CDR3: CAIGGAGKEQYF

V: TRBV25-1
D: NA
size: NA
J: TRBJ2-7
DNA: TGTGCCAGCAGTGCTCACTACAGGGAATCCGAGCAGTACTTC
CDR3: CASSAHYRESEQYF

V: TRBV30
D: TRBD2
size: NA
J: TRBJ2-1
DNA: TGTGCCTGGTCGCTAGCGGGATCATACAATGAGCAGTTCTTC
CDR3: CAWSLAGSYNEQFF

V: TRBV11-1
D: NA
size: NA
J: TRBJ2-1
DNA: TGTGCCAGCAGCCGCTTTAGCAATGAGCAGTTCTTC
CDR3: CASSRFSNEQFF

V: TRBV6-6
D: TRBD1
size: many
J: TRBJ2-7
DNA: TGTGCCAGCAGCAGACAGGGCGCCGAGCAGTACTTC
CDR3: CASSRQGAEQYF

V: TRBV4-2
D: NA
size: few
J: TRBJ2-4
DNA: TGTGCCAGCAGCCAAGAGCGGGATGGTGTTCAGTACTTC
CDR3: CASSQERDGVQYF

V: TRBV21-1
D: NA
size: few
J: TRBJ2-3
DNA: TGTGCCAGCAGCAACAAGCGGCGGGAGGGTAGAGATACGCAGTATTTT
CDR3: CASSNKRREGRDTQYF

V: TRBV7-2
D: NA
size: few
J: TRBJ1-1
DNA: TGTGCCAGCAGCCCACATATGAACACTGAAGCTTTCTTT
CDR3: CASSPHMNTEAFF

V: TRBV9
D: NA
size: many
J: TRBJ2-5
DNA: TGTGCCAGCAGCGCCGAGCCGAGGGGGAGCGGCTGGGAGACCCAGTACTTC
CDR3: CASSAEPRGSGWETQYF

V: TRBV10-3
D: NA
size: few
J: TRBJ1-2
DNA: TGTGCCATCAGTGAGCGAGGTGCAGGGAGGGATGGCTACACCTTC
CDR3: CAISERGAGRDGYTF

V: TRBV7-3
D: TRBD1
size: few
J: TRBJ2-7
DNA: TGTGCCAGCAGCCCCGTTGGACAGGGGGGGACCTACGAGCAGTACTTC
CDR3: CASSPVGQGGTYEQYF

V: TRBV28
D: NA
size: NA
J: TRBJ2-2
DNA: TGTGCCAGCAGTTTACCGGGAGTAGGTACCGGGGAGCTGTTTTTT
CDR3: CASSLPGVGTGELFF

V: TRBV4-3
D: NA
size: few
J: TRBJ1-2
DNA: TGCGCCAGCAGCCAAGGAACAGGGAGCTATGGCTACACCTTC
CDR3: CASSQGTGSYGYTF

V: TRBV7-9
D: TRBD2
size: NA
J: TRBJ2-3
DNA: TGTGCCAGCAGCTTAGGGGCTAGCGGGGCTCGCACAGATACGCAGTATTTT
CDR3: CASSLGASGARTDTQYF

V: TRBV5-4
D: NA
size: NA
J: TRBJ2-7
DNA: TGTGCCAGCAGCTTGGGACAGCAAGGGGAGCAGTACTTC
CDR3: CASSLGQQGEQYF

V: TRBV19
D: TRBD1
size: NA
J: TRBJ1-5
DNA: TGTGCCAGTAGTATATATGGACAGGGAGATCCGAATCAGCCCCAGCATTTT
CDR3: CASSIYGQGDPNQPQHF

V: TRBV6-5
D: NA
size: few
J: TRBJ1-1
DNA: TGTGCCAGCAGTTACGTGTCAGGGGTGTTTTACGCTGAAGCTTTCTTT
CDR3: CASSYVSGVFYAEAFF

V: TRBV29-1
D: NA
size: many
J: TRBJ1-2
DNA: TGCAGCGCGAGGGCGGGGGATGGCTACACCTTC
CDR3: CSARAGDGYTF

V: TRBV7-9
D: TRBD1
size: few
J: TRBJ2-7
DNA: TGTGCCAGCAGCAACCCAGGGGGCGTTTCCTACGAGCAGTACTTC
CDR3: CASSNPGGVSYEQYF

V: TRBV6-6
D: NA
size: NA
J: TRBJ1-2
DNA: TGTGCCAGCCTGGCCAGGGCAAACTATGGCTACACCTTC
CDR3: CASLARANYGYTF

V: TRBV19
D: TRBD1
size: NA
J: TRBJ2-7
DNA: TGTGCCAGTAGTAGAGGGACAGGGGATAGCGGGTCCTACGAGCAGTACTTC
CDR3: CASSRGTGDSGSYEQYF

V: TRBV2
D: TRBD2
size: few
J: TRBJ2-5
DNA: TGTGCCAGCACCGACGGGAGGGGTGAAGAGACCCAGTACTTC
CDR3: CASTDGRGEETQYF

V: TRBV5-4
D: NA
size: few
J: TRBJ2-7
DNA: TGTGCCAGCAGCTTACAGGGTTTCGAGCAGTACTTC
CDR3: CASSLQGFEQYF

V: TRBV28
D: TRBD1
size: NA
J: TRBJ2-7
DNA: TGTGCCAGCAATTTTGCCGGGACAGGGGGTGACGAGCAGTACTTC
CDR3: CASNFAGTGGDEQYF

V: TRBV18
D: TRBD2
size: few
J: TRBJ2-3
DNA: TGTGCCAGCTCACCAACTAGCGGCACAGATACGCAGTATTTT
CDR3: CASSPTSGTDTQYF

V: TRBV28
D: NA
size: NA
J: TRBJ2-7
DNA: TGTGCCAGCAGTTTAGGGGCAGGGAACGAGCAGTACTTC
CDR3: CASSLGAGNEQYF

V: TRBV19
D: TRBD2
size: few
J: TRBJ2-1
DNA: TGTGCCAGTAGTATTTCCCAACTAGCGGGAGGGCCGGATGAGCAGTTCTTC
CDR3: CASSISQLAGGPDEQFF

V: TRBV6-6
D: NA
size: NA
J: TRBJ1-5
DNA: TGTGCCAGCAGCTCACAGGCTTACGACAATCAGCCCCAGCATTTT
CDR3: CASSSQAYDNQPQHF

V: TRBV5-6
D: NA
size: few
J: TRBJ1-4
DNA: TGTGCCAGCAGCTTGGCCGCTGGGCCCGAAAAACTGTTTTTT
CDR3: CASSLAAGPEKLFF